This T cell receptor beta chain was documented in a study of control samples from healthy donors and cancer patients (dated by TCRdb to about 2020). Library prep was done by the immunoSEQ multiplex PCR assay. Drawn from immuneACCESS, this table holds only the in-frame rearrangements with V and J called that TCRdb kept. Clones are partly lost; checked studies trace under half to an unresolved V gene and leave the rest unexplained. A total of some 130,000 clones appear in this sample, about 93% of them only once. The ten top clones hold 1.5% to 2% of the sample. Ends trimmed: V by 1 base, J by 6 bases; bases unmatched to a gene: 6. The CDR3 spans 17 residues, from the cysteine through the phenylalanine. Just CDR3 DNA is preserved here, 51 bases in frame from base 1. In the germline V gene (reference sequence), CDR1 corresponds to SEHNR and CDR2 to FQNEAQ. About this clone: No antigen is known for it. Per-base qualities were not stored, and no clone one base away is much larger.

The chain joins TRBV7-9 to TRBJ2-1, with 13 central nucleotides matching TRBD2. The TCR sequence derives from a middle-aged man with head and neck cancer. The sequenced sample consisted of PBMCs. The CDR3 has the sequence CASSLVRLAGGINEQFF. The nucleotide sequence is given as TGTGCCAGCAGCTTAGTTCGACTAGCGGGGGGTATCAATGAGCAGTTCTTC.